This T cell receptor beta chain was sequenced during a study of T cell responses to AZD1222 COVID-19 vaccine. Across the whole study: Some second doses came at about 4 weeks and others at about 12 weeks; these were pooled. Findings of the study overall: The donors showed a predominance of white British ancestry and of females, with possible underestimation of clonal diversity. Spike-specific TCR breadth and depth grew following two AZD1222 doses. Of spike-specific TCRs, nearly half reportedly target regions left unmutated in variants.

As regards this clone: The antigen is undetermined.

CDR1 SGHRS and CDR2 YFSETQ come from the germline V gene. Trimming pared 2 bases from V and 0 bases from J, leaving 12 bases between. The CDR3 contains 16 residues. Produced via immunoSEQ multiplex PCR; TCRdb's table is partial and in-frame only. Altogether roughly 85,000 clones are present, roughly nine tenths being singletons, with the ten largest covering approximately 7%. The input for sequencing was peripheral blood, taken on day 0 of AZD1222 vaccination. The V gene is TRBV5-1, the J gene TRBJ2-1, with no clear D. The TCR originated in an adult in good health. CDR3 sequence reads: CASSFLTPSSYNEQFF. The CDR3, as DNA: TGCGCCAGCAGCTTCTTGACACCGAGCTCCTACAATGAGCAGTTCTTC.